The 31 T cell receptor beta chains below all came from one sample that was sequenced in a study of shared clonotypes between healthy human individuals. Sequencing used immunoSEQ multiplex PCR; TCRdb keeps in-frame clones, though not all of them. The table includes about 2.4 million clones, around nine tenths detected once. Sequenced input: naive CD4+ T cells sorted from blood. Stated subset: CD45RA+ positively selected. Receptor source: a young man in good health.

The chain is built from TRBV29-1 and TRBJ1-2; the match to TRBD1 covers 7 bases. The ends lost 4 bases at V and 8 bases at J; junction bases unmatched: 13. The CDR3 contains 14 residues. Per germline, CDR1 SQVTM and CDR2 ANQGSEA. CDR3 DNA sequence: TGCAGCGTTGGACCGGACAGGCCCGGCGACGGCTACACCTTC. Amino acid sequence: CSVGPDRPGDGYTF.

The chain links TRBV7-9 to TRBJ2-4; D is unresolved. Germline CDR1 reads SEHNR; CDR2 reads FQNEAQ (reference sequence). This CDR3 is built from 12 residues. Between the trimmed V and J ends, which lost 0 bases and 8 bases, there was a span of 5 bases. The chain's CDR3 is CASSLALHIQYF. CDR3 nucleotides: TGTGCCAGCAGCTTAGCGTTACACATTCAGTACTTC.

This chain joins TRBV30 and TRBJ2-3; D ambiguous. From germline, CDR1 is GTSNPN and CDR2 SVGIG (reference sequence). Trimming removed 1 base at V and 2 bases at J, with 7 bases between. The CDR3 sequence is 13 residues long. The CDR3 nucleotides are TGTGCCTGGAGTGCCATGCCCACAGATACGCAGTATTTT. It is translated as CAWSAMPTDTQYF.

On this clone itself: Germline and junction disagree at one end, which may indicate a read error. The rearrangement joins TRBV10-3 to TRBJ2-5, with D perhaps being TRBD1 or TRBD2 (6 bases each). The CDR3 runs 12 residues. Germline V lookup: CDR1 ENHRY, CDR2 SYGVKD. The CDR3 nucleotides read TGTGCCAGCAGTAGGGGGGAAGAGGCCCAGTACTTC. Encoded protein: CASSRGEEAQYF.

The table lists this clone with a count of one. The rearrangement links TRBV2 to TRBJ2-7; D ambiguous. The CDR3 is made up of 12 amino acids. Germline CDR1 and CDR2: SNHLY and FYNNEI. V lost 7 bases, J lost 5 bases, and 12 bases lay in between. CDR3 sequence reads: CASNGHADEQYF. CDR3 coding DNA: TGTGCCAGCAATGGGCACGCGGACGAGCAGTACTTC.

The chain joins TRBV25-1 to TRBJ2-7; the match to TRBD1 covers 10 bases. Germline CDR1 reads MGHDK; CDR2 reads SYGVNS. The CDR3 has 16 amino acids. The V gene end was trimmed by 2 bases and the J gene end by 6 bases; junction bases not matched to a gene: 10. This CDR3 is CASSEIGGTGEIEQYF. CDR3 nucleotides: TGTGCCAGCAGTGAAATTGGTGGGACAGGGGAAATCGAGCAGTACTTC.

This CDR3 reads CASRLTGGYEQYF. Written as DNA, the CDR3 is TGTGCCAGCAGGTTGACCGGGGGCTACGAGCAGTACTTC. The genes are TRBV6-1 and TRBJ2-7; D is possibly TRBD2 (6 bases). V was clipped by 6 bases and J by 3 bases, with 12 bases between them. The CDR3 totals 13 residues. Germline V lookup: CDR1 MNHNS, CDR2 SASEGT.

Notes on this clone: The sample contains more than one DNA sequence encoding this CDR3. V usage is TRBV9 and J usage is TRBJ2-5; D is unresolved. CDR3 size: 13 residues. V was pared by 3 bases and J by 3 bases, with 9 bases between. The germline V gene encodes CDR1 SGDLS and CDR2 YYNGEE. CDR3 sequence reads: CASSARGEETQYF. CDR3 bases: TGTGCCAGCAGCGCGCGTGGAGAAGAGACCCAGTACTTC.

This chain links TRBV15 with TRBJ1-2; D is uncertain. The CDR3 contains 14 residues. Germline V gene lookup returns CDR1 LNHNV and CDR2 YYDKDF (reference sequence). V was pared by 0 bases and J by 4 bases, with 9 bases between. CDR3: CATSREGMSYGYTF. CDR3 DNA sequence: TGTGCCACCAGCAGAGAGGGTATGAGCTATGGCTACACCTTC.

The rearrangement uses TRBV6-1 and TRBJ1-2; D not certain. This CDR3 is built from 13 residues. Trimming left V 8 bases short and J 2 bases short, with 12 bases between. Germline loops: CDR1 MNHNS, CDR2 SASEGT. In DNA, the CDR3 is TGTGCCAGCGCAACCTCGGGGAACTATGGCTACACCTTC. This sequence encodes CASATSGNYGYTF.

The V call is TRBV9, the J call TRBJ2-5, with 8 bases matching TRBD1. Germline trimming cut 0 bases from V and 4 bases from J; bases unmatched to any gene: 8. Germline CDR1 and CDR2: SGDLS and YYNGEE. CDR3 size: 16 residues. The CDR3 reads CASSVGQGLGGETQYF. The CDR3 DNA reads as TGTGCCAGCAGCGTAGGACAGGGGCTAGGGGGAGAGACCCAGTACTTC. The full variable domain, its missing parts supplied by reference TRBV9 and TRBJ2-5, is DSGVTQTPKHLITATGQRVTLRCSPRSGDLSVYWYQQSLDQGLQFLIQYYNGEERAKGNILERFSAQQFPDLHSELNLSSLELGDSALYFCASSVGQGLGGETQYFGPGTRLLVL.

As concerns this clone: The same CDR3 is also encoded by other DNA sequences in this sample. The chain uses TRBV19 and TRBJ1-5; 8 bases are shared with TRBD1. V shed 8 bases and J 2 bases; nucleotides not matched to a gene: 2. Germline CDR1 is LNHDA and CDR2 is SQIVND (reference sequence). This CDR3 has 13 residues. Here the CDR3 DNA reads TGTGCCAGTCGGGGACAGGGCAATCAGCCCCAGCATTTT. It is translated as CASRGQGNQPQHF.

The J gene is TRBJ2-7, the V gene TRBV18; D gene unclear. This CDR3 region has 12 residues. Germline assignment: CDR1 KGHSH and CDR2 LQKENI. The V end lost 3 bases, the J end lost 5 bases, and 8 bases lay between the germline ends. DNA for the CDR3: TGTGCCAGCTCACCTAATCTCGACGAGCAGTACTTC. Its translation: CASSPNLDEQYF.

The genes are TRBV11-2 and TRBJ2-1; 13 bases agree with TRBD2. The trim removed 5 bases at V and 12 bases at J, leaving 10 bases unmatched. CDR1 is SGHAT, CDR2 FQNNGV, per germline. The CDR3 runs to 15 residues. CDR3 residues: CASSVGLAGDLRQFF. The CDR3 DNA reads as TGTGCCAGCAGCGTCGGACTAGCGGGAGACTTGCGGCAGTTCTTC.

Comments on this clone: Different DNA sequences within this sample yield the same CDR3. The chain uses TRBV18 and TRBJ2-3, with D maybe TRBD2 (6 bases). The CDR3 is 13 residues long. Between the trimmed V and J ends, which lost 0 bases and 6 bases, there was a span of 7 bases. Germline CDR1 is KGHSH and CDR2 is LQKENI. The chain's CDR3 is CASSPPGGDTQYF. In nucleotides, the CDR3 is TGTGCCAGCTCACCACCCGGAGGGGATACGCAGTATTTT.

This chain uses TRBV28 with TRBJ1-2, with D possibly being TRBD1 (6 bases). Germline assignment: CDR1 MDHEN and CDR2 SYDVKM. The CDR3 length is 11 residues. V shed 9 bases and J shed 8 bases, with 13 bases lying between them. The CDR3 protein is CASRLGGGYTF. The CDR3 bases are TGTGCCAGTAGGCTAGGGGGAGGCTACACCTTC.

This chain connects TRBV19 to TRBJ1-4; D is possibly TRBD1 (5 bases). The CDR3 covers 14 residues. From germline, CDR1 is LNHDA and CDR2 SQIVND (reference sequence). Trimming pared 6 bases from V and 7 bases from J, leaving 15 bases between. As DNA, the CDR3 is TGTGCCAGTAGCGAGATGGGAGGGGCTGAAAAACTGTTTTTT. Residues: CASSEMGGAEKLFF.

This sequence joins TRBV11-2 and TRBJ2-1; tentative D call: TRBD1 (5 bases). CDR3 length: 16 amino acids. Trimming stripped 4 bases from V and 3 bases from J, with 16 bases between. Germline CDR1 and CDR2: SGHAT and FQNNGV. CDR3: CASSSPAGPFYNEQFF. CDR3 bases: TGTGCCAGCAGCTCCCCGGCAGGGCCCTTCTACAATGAGCAGTTCTTC.

The J gene is TRBJ1-1, the V gene TRBV19, with D possibly being TRBD1 (6 bases). The CDR3 extends over 14 amino acids. V gave up 5 bases and J gave up 1 base, with 11 bases separating them. The germline V gene encodes CDR1 LNHDA and CDR2 SQIVND (reference sequence). The CDR3 sequence: CASSLGGWNTEAFF. DNA for the CDR3: TGTGCCAGTAGTCTAGGGGGATGGAACACTGAAGCTTTCTTT.

The V call is TRBV11-2, the J call TRBJ2-1; 7 nucleotides agree with TRBD1. The CDR3 consists of 15 residues. V lost 5 bases and J lost 4; bases outside the gene matches: 8. Germline V gene sequence: CDR1 SGHAT, CDR2 FQNNGV. The CDR3 coding sequence is TGTGCCAGCAGCCAGACAGGGCAGGCGTACAATGAGCAGTTCTTC. It specifies CASSQTGQAYNEQFF. The full variable domain, completed using reference TRBV11-2 and TRBJ2-1, is EAGVAQSPRYKIIEKRQSVAFWCNPISGHATLYWYQQILGQGPKLLIQFQNNGVVDDSQLPKDRFSAERLKGVDSTLKIQPAKLEDSAVYLCASSQTGQAYNEQFFGPGTRLTVL.

Points on this clone: Other DNA sequences in this specimen translate into the identical CDR3. This chain uses TRBV7-9 with TRBJ1-5; perhaps TRBD1 as D (6 bases). The CDR3 is made up of 14 amino acids. CDR1 SEHNR and CDR2 FQNEAQ come from the germline V gene (reference sequence). V lost 0 bases and J 4 bases, leaving 7 bases between the germline ends. The CDR3 DNA is TGTGCCAGCAGCTTAGCAGGGGGGAATCAGCCCCAGCATTTT. Translating it yields CASSLAGGNQPQHF.

On this clone itself: This sample also contains other DNA sequences that code for the same CDR3. The chain is built from TRBV9 and TRBJ2-5; no clear D gene. Trimming left V 0 bases short and J 0 bases short, with 9 bases between. Germline CDR1 SGDLS, CDR2 YYNGEE. This CDR3 has 15 amino acids. The CDR3 reads CASSVGQAYQETQYF. In nucleotides, the CDR3 is TGTGCCAGCAGCGTAGGTCAGGCCTACCAAGAGACCCAGTACTTC. The whole variable domain, filled in from reference TRBV9 and TRBJ2-5, reads DSGVTQTPKHLITATGQRVTLRCSPRSGDLSVYWYQQSLDQGLQFLIQYYNGEERAKGNILERFSAQQFPDLHSELNLSSLELGDSALYFCASSVGQAYQETQYFGPGTRLLVL.

On this clone itself: The sample contains more than one DNA sequence encoding this CDR3. This chain links TRBV9 with TRBJ1-1; D not certain. The V and J ends lost 0 bases and 1 base respectively, with 4 bases between them. There are 13 residues in the CDR3. Germline lookup yields CDR1 SGDLS and CDR2 YYNGEE. CDR3 in DNA: TGTGCCAGCAGCGTAGGACCGAACACTGAAGCTTTCTTT. Amino acid sequence: CASSVGPNTEAFF. Drawing the rest from reference TRBV9 and TRBJ1-1, the complete variable domain is DSGVTQTPKHLITATGQRVTLRCSPRSGDLSVYWYQQSLDQGLQFLIQYYNGEERAKGNILERFSAQQFPDLHSELNLSSLELGDSALYFCASSVGPNTEAFFGQGTRLTVV.

The sample holds one count of this clone. The chain recombines TRBV27 with TRBJ1-1; D not resolved. In germline, CDR1 is MNHEY, CDR2 SMNVEV (reference sequence). CDR3 length: 14 residues. Trimming shortened V by 4 bases and J by 2 bases, and 11 bases separated the two germline ends. The CDR3: CASSYSRGNTEAFF. For the CDR3, the DNA is TGTGCCAGCAGTTACTCCCGGGGAAACACTGAAGCTTTCTTT.

DNA of the CDR3: TGTGCCAGCAGCCTAGGGACAGGAGGGTTAGGCCACACCTTC. The encoded protein is CASSLGTGGLGHTF. The rearrangement uses TRBV5-4 and TRBJ1-2, with 8 bases identical to TRBD1. Per the germline V gene, CDR1 is SGHNT and CDR2 is YYREEE (reference sequence). This CDR3 comprises 14 residues. The ends lost 4 bases at V and 12 bases at J; junction bases unmatched: 14. Filled out from reference TRBV5-4 and TRBJ1-2, the complete variable domain reads ETGVTQSPTHLIKTRGQQVTLRCSSQSGHNTVSWYQQALGQGPQFIFQYYREEENGRGNFPPRFSGLQFPNYSSELNVNALELDDSALYLCASSLGTGGLGHTFGSGTRLTVV.

V gene TRBV30 combines with J gene TRBJ2-2; tentative D call: TRBD1 (5 bases). The CDR3 totals 13 residues. Germline CDR1 reads GTSNPN; CDR2 reads SVGIG (reference sequence). V gave up 4 bases and J gave up 0 bases, with 6 bases separating them. Here the CDR3 reads CAWTTANTGELFF. Written as DNA, the CDR3 is TGTGCCTGGACGACAGCGAACACCGGGGAGCTGTTTTTT.

V is TRBV18 and J is TRBJ1-1; D is unclear. V dropped 1 base and J dropped 4 bases, with 10 bases sitting between them. CDR3 length equals 14 residues. Germline V CDR1 and CDR2: KGHSH, LQKENI. CDR3 nucleotide sequence: TGTGCCAGCTCACCACTGGAGGGATTCACTGAAGCTTTCTTT. Its translation is CASSPLEGFTEAFF.

This sequence joins TRBV7-2 and TRBJ1-2; D uncertain. Germline-derived CDR1 and CDR2 are SGHTA and FQGNSA. There are 14 residues in the CDR3. The germline V and J ends were trimmed by 1 base and 1 base, with 7 bases remaining between them. In DNA, the CDR3 is TGTGCCAGCAGCTTAGAGCGGCTTAACTATGGCTACACCTTC. Encoded protein: CASSLERLNYGYTF.

This chain joins TRBV5-1 and TRBJ1-2; 7 bases are a match to TRBD1. The CDR3 extends over 13 amino acids. Germline CDR1 is SGHRS and CDR2 is YFSETQ. V lost 6 bases and J lost 4; bases outside the gene matches: 6. CDR3 sequence: CASTRDRAYGYTF. The DNA for the CDR3 is TGCGCCAGCACCCGAGACAGGGCCTATGGCTACACCTTC.

This clone was seen more than once but under ten times. The rearrangement uses TRBV19 and TRBJ2-5; D remains ambiguous. V dropped 7 bases and J dropped 0 bases, with 9 bases sitting between them. In germline, CDR1 is LNHDA, CDR2 SQIVND (reference sequence). CDR3 size: 13 residues. In DNA, the CDR3 is TGTGCCAGTAATTCTCGGAACCAAGAGACCCAGTACTTC. It yields the protein CASNSRNQETQYF.

The V call is TRBV6-1, the J call TRBJ2-7, with a tentative D call TRBD1 (5 bases). This CDR3 region has 15 residues. The V end lost 4 bases, the J end lost 0 bases, and 13 bases lay between the germline ends. Per the germline V gene, CDR1 is MNHNS and CDR2 is SASEGT. CDR3 region: CASSVSWGDSYEQYF. The CDR3 nucleotides are TGTGCCAGCAGTGTTTCATGGGGCGACTCCTACGAGCAGTACTTC.